This T cell receptor beta chain was profiled in a study of cytomegalovirus exposure and HLA in healthy donors. The PCR employed 60 Vbeta primers together with 13 Jbeta primers. Clones were sequenced by immunoSEQ multiplex PCR, and TCRdb holds only the in-frame ones, with some missing. The sample has 110,000 to 150,000 clones, around 78% seen once; the top ten hold less than 3%. Sequencing was performed on PBMCs. The TCR was taken from a woman younger than 35 in good health and CMV-seropositive.

CDR3 sequence: CASSERAGQMKRVFF. CDR3 DNA: TGTGCCAGCAGTGAACGGGCGGGGCAAATGAAAAGGGTGTTTTTT. The chain is built from TRBV2 and TRBJ1-4, with a tentative D call TRBD1 (5 bases). The CDR3 is made up of 15 amino acids. V lost 2 bases, J lost 15 bases, and 22 bases lay in between. Germline CDR1 SNHLY, CDR2 FYNNEI.